Listed here is a single TCR beta chain. The target antigen is unknown. UMIs and sample barcodes were carried by the TCR alpha and TCR beta cDNA libraries that 5'RACE produced using constant-segment primers. TCRdb re-analysed the 5' RACE reads in MiXCR, keeping a single row per CDR3 protein. In the table there are 30,000 to 50,000 distinct CDR3 sequences, about 6.1% of which are singletons. The data were obtained in a study of T-cell memory formation after mild COVID-19. The overall study: Largely donor-specific sequence clusters came from a couple of donors.

Study-wide points: Contracting clones, day 15 to 85, had balanced CD4/CD8, and later expanders favored CD4+.

V lost 4 bases and J lost 3, with 16 bases in between. The CDR3 is 15 amino acids. Germline values: CDR1 SGHAT, CDR2 FQDESV (reference sequence). The sequenced sample consisted of PBMCs or a T cell subset sorted from them (not recorded which). The chain is built from TRBV11-1 and TRBJ2-7, with D possibly TRBD1 on 5 matching bases. The sequence came from an adult who had mild COVID-19 (a few samples of this study predate the infection). Cell type and time point are not known. CDR3 region: CASSSYAGLSYEQYF. The CDR3 nucleotides are TGTGCCAGCAGCTCCTACGCAGGGTTAAGCTACGAGCAGTACTTC.